This is a list of T cell receptor beta chains from one sample in a study of metastatic and nonmetastatic thyroid tumors. TCRdb re-processed the PCR reads through MiXCR. The sample records tens of thousands of clones, about a fifth being singletons. Source material: blood. These receptors were obtained from a female donor with papillary thyroid cancer or a benign thyroid nodule (not recorded which). Some clones in this sample may be carry-over from other donors' samples. Both conserved end residues are part of each CDR3. The D gene is left open where the match is weak. Expanded clones get a size class; other rows say once, few or many, or leave the size out.

>-|many|TRBJ2-7|12|TRBV10-3
TGTGCCATCAGTGGAGTGTTAGGGATGCAGTACTTC
CAISGVLGMQYF
>-|many|TRBJ2-6|17|TRBV12-3/TRBV12-4
TGTGCCAGCAGTTTAAAGGTGTTGCGATCTGGGGCCAACGTCCTGACTTTC
CASSLKVLRSGANVLTF
>-|many|TRBJ1-1|18|TRBV7-9
TGTGCCAGCAGCTCCCGCCAGGGTGATACGTACATGAACACTGAAGCTTTCTTT
CASSSRQGDTYMNTEAFF
>-|many|TRBJ1-1|15|TRBV11-2
TGTGCCAGCAGCTTAGAGTGGCTGATGAACACTGAAGCTTTCTTT
CASSLEWLMNTEAFF
>-|-|TRBJ2-7|15|TRBV28
TGTGCCAGCACCCCACGGAAGACAGCTCACTACGAGCAGTACTTC
CASTPRKTAHYEQYF
>-|many|TRBJ1-4|10|TRBV29-1
TGCAGCGTTGGTTCGGAAAAACTGTTTTTT
CSVGSEKLFF
>TRBD1|many|TRBJ2-7|22|TRBV5-1
TGCGCCAGCAGCGGATCGGTGATTCGTTCGGGACAGAAACACCGGGCCAAATACGAGCAGTACTTC
CASSGSVIRSGQKHRAKYEQYF
>-|many|TRBJ1-4|11|TRBV20-1
TGCAGTGCTAGAGTACGCAATAAACTGTTTTTT
CSARVRNKLFF
>TRBD1|many|TRBJ1-5|15|TRBV7-2
TGTGCCAGCAGCAGAACTGACAGGGTCAATCAGCCCCAGCATTTT
CASSRTDRVNQPQHF
>-|-|TRBJ1-5|15|TRBV19
TGTGCCAGTAGTACCACTTGGGACATAAATCAGCCCCAGCATTTT
CASSTTWDINQPQHF
>-|-|TRBJ1-1|16|TRBV16
TGTGCCAGCAGCTACGAGAACGAAATCAGGAACACTGAAGCTTTCTTT
CASSYENEIRNTEAFF
>-|many|TRBJ2-1|13|TRBV5-1
TGCGCCAGCAGCTTGGGGGCGGCCAATGAGCAGTTCTTC
CASSLGAANEQFF
>TRBD1|-|TRBJ1-1|14|TRBV3-1
TGTGCCAGCAGTCGACAGGGGGCTGTGGCTGAAGCTTTCTTT
CASSRQGAVAEAFF
>-|many|TRBJ1-1|13|TRBV6-5
TGTGCCAGCAGTTATAGGCAGGGAACTGAAGCTTTCTTT
CASSYRQGTEAFF
>-|many|TRBJ2-1|17|TRBV12-3/TRBV12-4
TGTGCCAGCAGTCCCGAGGGGGTGAGCGGGATAGGCAATGAGCAGTTCTTC
CASSPEGVSGIGNEQFF
>TRBD2|few|TRBJ2-1|15|TRBV6-1
TGTGCCAGCAGGGAGCGGGATATCGGGTACAATGAGCAGTTCTTC
CASRERDIGYNEQFF
>TRBD1|many|TRBJ2-1|15|TRBV6-2/TRBV6-3
TGTGCCAGCAGGGACCGGGACAGGGGATTTGGTGAGCAGTTCTTC
CASRDRDRGFGEQFF
>TRBD2|many|TRBJ2-6|20|TRBV20-1
TGCAGTGCTAGCAGACTAGCGGGAGGTTTCCGACGCTCTGGGGCCAACGTCCTGACTTTC
CSASRLAGGFRRSGANVLTF
>TRBD1|many|TRBJ1-2|15|TRBV7-9
TGTGCCAGCAGCTTAGCACAGGGGGCAGGCTATGGCTACACCTTC
CASSLAQGAGYGYTF
>-|many|TRBJ2-1|12|TRBV2
TGTGCCAGCAGGGTGAATATGAATGAGCAGTTCTTC
CASRVNMNEQFF
>-|few|TRBJ2-7|17|TRBV6-8
TGTGCCAGCCTCCGTAGAGTCGAATTGCAGGGCAGGGACGAGCAGTACTTC
CASLRRVELQGRDEQYF
>-|few|TRBJ1-1|14|TRBV28
TGTGCCAGCAGTTTACAGGGGTCGGACACTGAAGCTTTCTTT
CASSLQGSDTEAFF
>TRBD2|-|TRBJ2-3|21|TRBV13
TGTGCCAGCACCTCCCCTAGCGGGAGGGCCCCCGAAGTTATCCGTGCAGATACGCAGTATTTT
CASTSPSGRAPEVIRADTQYF
>-|medium-sized|TRBJ1-2|14|TRBV30
TGTGCCTGGATCGTGGTAGGCAGGGCGTATGGCTACACCTTC
CAWIVVGRAYGYTF
>-|many|TRBJ1-4|13|TRBV6-2/TRBV6-3
TGTGCCAGCAGCCCTAGGACGGTTGGGAAACTGTTTTTT
CASSPRTVGKLFF
>-|many|TRBJ1-1|16|TRBV7-2
TGTGCCAGCAGACCGAAGACAGGAGGGTGGATCACTGAAGCTTTCTTT
CASRPKTGGWITEAFF
>-|medium-sized|TRBJ2-1|13|TRBV15
TGTGCCACCAGCAGAGTTGAAGAGTCTGAGCAGTTCTTC
CATSRVEESEQFF
>-|many|TRBJ1-1|12|TRBV29-1
TGCAGCGTTGTGGCTGCCGCAGAGAAAGCTTTCTTT
CSVVAAAEKAFF
>-|-|TRBJ2-3|14|TRBV9
TGTGCCAGCAGCCCTTGGGGGGATACCGATACGCAGTATTTT
CASSPWGDTDTQYF
>-|-|TRBJ1-1|13|TRBV10-3
TGTGCCATCAGAAGTAGCTCGGGCACTGAAGCTTTCTTT
CAIRSSSGTEAFF
>-|many|TRBJ2-1|13|TRBV7-3
TGTGCCAGCAGCTCTGGACCCGACAATGAGCAGTTCTTC
CASSSGPDNEQFF
>TRBD1|many|TRBJ1-1|17|TRBV6-2/TRBV6-3
TGTGCCAGCAGTTACTCGCGACAGGGGCCCCGGGGGACTGAAGCTTTCTTT
CASSYSRQGPRGTEAFF
>-|many|TRBJ2-1|13|TRBV7-8
TGTGCCAGCAGCTTAGCGGGCGGAAATGAGCAGTTCTTC
CASSLAGGNEQFF
>-|few|TRBJ2-7|12|TRBV28
TGTGCCAGCAGCACACTACACTACGAGCAGTACTTC
CASSTLHYEQYF
>-|few|TRBJ1-5|15|TRBV28
TGTGCCAGCAGTTCGGCAGTATATATCAATCAGCCCCATCATTTT
CASSSAVYINQPHHF
>-|-|TRBJ2-1|14|TRBV6-2/TRBV6-3
TGTGCCAGCATAATCCGGGGGGCCGGCGGTGAGCAGTTCTTC
CASIIRGAGGEQFF
>-|-|TRBJ2-1|14|TRBV6-2/TRBV6-3
TGTGCCAGCAGTTACTTTAGCGGATACAATGAGCAGTTCTTC
CASSYFSGYNEQFF
>TRBD1|-|TRBJ2-7|13|TRBV4-1
TGCGCCAGCATGGGGACAGGGGACTACGAGCAGTACTTC
CASMGTGDYEQYF
>-|few|TRBJ2-2|13|TRBV12-3/TRBV12-4
TGTGCCATCAGACAGGAGAACACCGGGGATCTGTTTTTT
CAIRQENTGDLFF
>TRBD2|-|TRBJ2-1|15|TRBV18
TGTGCCAGCTCACCAGAGCGGGGATTTTACGATGAGCAGTTCTTC
CASSPERGFYDEQFF
>-|few|TRBJ1-2|12|TRBV6-1
TGTGCCAGCAGTGACGGCTACTATTTCTACACCTTC
CASSDGYYFYTF
>TRBD2|few|TRBJ2-7|15|TRBV28
TGTGCCAGCGGGTCGGGTCTAGCGGGAGTATGCGAGCAGTACTTC
CASGSGLAGVCEQYF
>-|-|TRBJ2-7|13|TRBV27
TGTGCCAGCAGTTCGGTAGATTCCTACGAGCAGTACTTC
CASSSVDSYEQYF
>-|many|TRBJ2-6|13|TRBV7-2
TGTGCCAGCAGCCACGCATTGGCCAACGTCCTGACTTTC
CASSHALANVLTF
>-|many|TRBJ2-3|16|TRBV4-1
TGCGCCAGCAGCCAAGATAGGACTACACACACAGATACGCAGTATTTT
CASSQDRTTHTDTQYF
>TRBD1|-|TRBJ1-2|14|TRBV11-1
TGTGCCAGCAGCGATCGACAGGGGAACTATGGCTACACCTTC
CASSDRQGNYGYTF
>-|-|TRBJ1-2|14|TRBV9
TGTGCCAGCAGCGGAGGGAACCCTAATCATGGCTACACCTTC
CASSGGNPNHGYTF
>TRBD2|-|TRBJ2-7|17|TRBV3-1
TGTGCCAGCAGCCCAAGACTAGCGGGAGTTGGACGCTACGAGCAGTACTTC
CASSPRLAGVGRYEQYF
>-|-|TRBJ2-2|20|TRBV6-2/TRBV6-3
TGTGCCAGCAGTTACCGATGGGGGTGGGATCGCGTGCCGAACACCGGGGAGCTGTTTTTT
CASSYRWGWDRVPNTGELFF
>-|-|TRBJ2-7|14|TRBV4-2
TGTGCCAGCAGCCAAGGGAGTGGGCGCTACGAGCAGTACTTC
CASSQGSGRYEQYF
>TRBD2|medium-sized|TRBJ2-3|16|TRBV12-3/TRBV12-4
TGTGCCAGCAGTCGGACTAGCGGGTCTAGCACAGATACGCAGTATTTT
CASSRTSGSSTDTQYF
>-|-|TRBJ1-2|15|TRBV20-1
TGCAGTGTAGGGGGACATGGGGCTGGTAACTATGGCTACACTTTC
CSVGGHGAGNYGYTF
>-|medium-sized|TRBJ2-7|13|TRBV30
TGTGCCTGGAGTGTACAGACGACGTACGAGCAGTACTTC
CAWSVQTTYEQYF
>TRBD1|few|TRBJ2-2|14|TRBV6-2/TRBV6-3
TGTGCCAGCACCGACAGGGTGGAAACCGGGGAGCTGTTTTTT
CASTDRVETGELFF
>TRBD1|few|TRBJ1-1|14|TRBV6-1
TGTGCCAGCAAAGGACAGGTAACGGGTACTGAAGCTTTCTTT
CASKGQVTGTEAFF
>-|-|TRBJ2-2|14|TRBV10-3
TGTGCCATCAGTGAGCGGGGGAACTCCGGTGAGCTGTTTTTT
CAISERGNSGELFF
>-|many|TRBJ1-4|14|TRBV5-5
TGTGCCAGCAGCTTGAAGTCTACTAATGAAAAACTGTTTTTT
CASSLKSTNEKLFF
>TRBD1|-|TRBJ2-7|15|TRBV7-9
TGTGCCAGCAGCTCGTCCGGACAGGGGCCTAACGAGCAGTACTTC
CASSSSGQGPNEQYF
>-|few|TRBJ1-1|13|TRBV6-4
TGTGCCAGCGCTTTCCAGGGGATGGGTGAAGCTTTCTTT
CASAFQGMGEAFF
>TRBD2|medium-sized|TRBJ2-1|18|TRBV6-1
TGTGCCAGCAGTGTGCCGACTAGCGGGAGACTACGGCACAATGAGCAGTTCTTC
CASSVPTSGRLRHNEQFF